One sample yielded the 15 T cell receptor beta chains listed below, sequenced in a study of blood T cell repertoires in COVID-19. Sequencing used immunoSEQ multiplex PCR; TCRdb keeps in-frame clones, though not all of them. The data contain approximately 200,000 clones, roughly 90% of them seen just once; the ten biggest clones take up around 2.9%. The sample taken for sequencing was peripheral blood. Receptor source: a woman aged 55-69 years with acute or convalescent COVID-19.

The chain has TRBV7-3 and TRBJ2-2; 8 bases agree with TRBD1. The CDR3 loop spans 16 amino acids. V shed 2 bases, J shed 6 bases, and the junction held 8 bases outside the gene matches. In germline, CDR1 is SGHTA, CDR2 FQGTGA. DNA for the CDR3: TGTGCCAGCAGCTTAGCCGCCCAGGGGGCATCCGGGGAGCTGTTTTTT. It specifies CASSLAAQGASGELFF.

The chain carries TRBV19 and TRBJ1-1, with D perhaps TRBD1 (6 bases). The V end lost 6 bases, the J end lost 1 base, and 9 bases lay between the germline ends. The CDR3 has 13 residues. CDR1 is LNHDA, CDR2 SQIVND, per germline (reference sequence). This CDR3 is CASRKDRNTEAFF. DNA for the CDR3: TGTGCCAGTAGAAAGGACAGGAACACTGAAGCTTTCTTT.

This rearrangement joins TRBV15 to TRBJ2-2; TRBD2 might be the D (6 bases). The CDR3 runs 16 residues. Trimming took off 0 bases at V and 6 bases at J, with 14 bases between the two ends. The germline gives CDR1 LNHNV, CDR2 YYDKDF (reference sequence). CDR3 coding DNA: TGTGCCACCAGCAGAGAGGCCCCCAGGGAGGCCGGGGAGCTGTTTTTT. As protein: CATSREAPREAGELFF.

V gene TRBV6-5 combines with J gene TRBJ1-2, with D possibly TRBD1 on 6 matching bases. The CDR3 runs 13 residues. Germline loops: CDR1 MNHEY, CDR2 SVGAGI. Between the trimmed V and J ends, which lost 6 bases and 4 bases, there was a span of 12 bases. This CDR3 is CASSGGGGYGYTF. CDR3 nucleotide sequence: TGTGCCAGCAGCGGCGGGGGCGGCTATGGCTACACCTTC.

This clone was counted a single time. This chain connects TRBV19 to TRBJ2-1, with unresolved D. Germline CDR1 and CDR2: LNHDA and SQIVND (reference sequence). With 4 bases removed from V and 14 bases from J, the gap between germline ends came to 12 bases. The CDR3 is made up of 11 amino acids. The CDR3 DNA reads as TGTGCCAGTAGTAGTCCGGGTATGGAGTTCTTC. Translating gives CASSSPGMEFF.

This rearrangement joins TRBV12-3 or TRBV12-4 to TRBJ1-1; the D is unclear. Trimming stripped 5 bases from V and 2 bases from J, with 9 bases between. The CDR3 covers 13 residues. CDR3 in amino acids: CASSQYSNTEAFF. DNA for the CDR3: TGTGCCAGCAGTCAATATAGTAACACTGAAGCTTTCTTT.

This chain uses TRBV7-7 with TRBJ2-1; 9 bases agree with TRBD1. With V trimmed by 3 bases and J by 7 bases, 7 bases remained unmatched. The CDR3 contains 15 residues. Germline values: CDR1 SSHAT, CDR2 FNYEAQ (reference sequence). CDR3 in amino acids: CASSFGTGSSNEQFF. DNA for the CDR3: TGTGCCAGCAGCTTCGGGACAGGGTCGAGTAATGAGCAGTTCTTC.

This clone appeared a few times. CDR3 in DNA: TGTGCCAGCAGCTTATTTGGATCGGCAGGTGGCTATGGCTACACCTTC. Translation gives CASSLFGSAGGYGYTF. The chain joins TRBV7-9 to TRBJ1-2; no clear D gene. With 2 bases removed from V and 4 bases from J, the gap between germline ends came to 17 bases. The CDR3 is 16 residues long. Germline-derived CDR1 and CDR2 are SEHNR and FQNEAQ (reference sequence). The full variable domain, with the rest looked up from reference TRBV7-9 and TRBJ1-2, is DTGVSQNPRHKITKRGQNVTFRCDPISEHNRLYWYRQTLGQGPEFLTYFQNEAQLEKSRLLSDRFSAERPKGSFSTLEIQRTEQGDSAMYLCASSLFGSAGGYGYTFGSGTRLTVV.

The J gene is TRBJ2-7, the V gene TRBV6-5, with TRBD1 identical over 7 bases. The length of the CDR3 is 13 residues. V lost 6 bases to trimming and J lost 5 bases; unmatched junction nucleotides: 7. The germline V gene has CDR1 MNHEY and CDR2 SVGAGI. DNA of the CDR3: TGTGCCAGCAGGCTAAACAGGGGTCACGAGCAGTACTTC. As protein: CASRLNRGHEQYF.

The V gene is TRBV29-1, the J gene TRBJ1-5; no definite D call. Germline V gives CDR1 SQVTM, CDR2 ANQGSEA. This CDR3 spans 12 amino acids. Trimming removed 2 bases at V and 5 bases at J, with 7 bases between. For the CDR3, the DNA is TGCAGCGTTGAAAGTGCGGATCAGCCCCAGCATTTT. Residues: CSVESADQPQHF.

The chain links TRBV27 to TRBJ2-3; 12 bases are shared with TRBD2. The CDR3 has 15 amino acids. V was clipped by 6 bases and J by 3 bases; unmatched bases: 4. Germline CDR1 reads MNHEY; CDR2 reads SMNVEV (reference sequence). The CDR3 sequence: CASSLTSGRTDTQYF. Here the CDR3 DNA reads TGTGCCAGCAGCCTAACTAGCGGGAGGACAGATACGCAGTATTTT.

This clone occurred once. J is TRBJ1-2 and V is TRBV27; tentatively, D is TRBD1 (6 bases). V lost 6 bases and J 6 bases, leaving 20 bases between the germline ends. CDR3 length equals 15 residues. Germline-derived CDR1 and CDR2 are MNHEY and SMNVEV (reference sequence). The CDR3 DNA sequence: TGTGCCAGCAGCCCTAACACGGACAGTCCCGATGGCTACACCTTC. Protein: CASSPNTDSPDGYTF.

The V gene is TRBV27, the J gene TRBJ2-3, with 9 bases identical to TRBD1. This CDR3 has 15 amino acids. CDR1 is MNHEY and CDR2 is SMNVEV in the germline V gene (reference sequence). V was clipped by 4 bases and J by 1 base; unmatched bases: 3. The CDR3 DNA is TGTGCCAGCAGTTGGGACAGGGAACGCACAGATACGCAGTATTTT. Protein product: CASSWDRERTDTQYF.

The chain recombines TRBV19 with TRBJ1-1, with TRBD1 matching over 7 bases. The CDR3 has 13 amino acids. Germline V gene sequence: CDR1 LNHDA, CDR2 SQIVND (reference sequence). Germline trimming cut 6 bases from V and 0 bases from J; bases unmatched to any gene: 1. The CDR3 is CASRGQLNTEAFF. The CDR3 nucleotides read TGTGCCAGTAGGGGACAGTTGAACACTGAAGCTTTCTTT.

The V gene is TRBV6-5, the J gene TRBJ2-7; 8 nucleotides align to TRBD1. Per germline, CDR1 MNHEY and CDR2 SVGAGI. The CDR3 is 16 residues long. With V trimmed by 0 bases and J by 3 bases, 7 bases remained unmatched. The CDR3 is CASSYSRQGSFYEQYF. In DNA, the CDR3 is TGTGCCAGCAGTTACTCCAGACAGGGGAGCTTCTACGAGCAGTACTTC.